A single TCR beta chain is shown here with its context. Its antigen is undetermined. The data were obtained in a study of CD8 T cells in ankylosing spondylitis. Findings of the study overall: Seemingly distinctive of ankylosing spondylitis blood was a TCR beta motif formed by eight highly homologous variants.

V was pared by 5 bases and J by 7 bases, with 24 bases between. This CDR3 is 16 amino acids long. Libraries for TCR beta were made by quantitative 5'-RACE with molecular barcodes. TCRdb recomputed calls from the 5' RACE reads with MiXCR, one row per CDR3 protein. The sample lists a few hundred thousand distinct CDR3 sequences; more than 9% were seen once. What was sequenced was blood, either unsorted or a sorted T cell fraction (not recorded which). The sequence derives from a male donor with ankylosing spondylitis or in good health (not recorded which). The rearrangement joins TRBV12-3 or TRBV12-4 to TRBJ2-7; perhaps TRBD1 as D (6 bases). Written as DNA, the CDR3 is TGTGCCAGCAGTCCCCAAGGGGGTTCTGGCGATGGGGAGCAGTACTTC. The encoded protein is CASSPQGGSGDGEQYF.